This TCR beta chain was captured in a study of cytomegalovirus exposure and HLA in healthy donors. Study-wide results and limits: Most observed TCR sequences were rare, whereas some public TCRs were detected in many donors.

The primer mix had 60 Vbeta and 13 Jbeta primers. Profiled with immunoSEQ multiplex PCR; TCRdb holds only in-frame clones, not every one. The listing records 68,000 or so clones. As for this clone: Its matching antigen is unknown.

Trimming pared 7 bases from V and 6 bases from J, leaving 22 bases between. The length of the CDR3 is 16 residues. Germline V gives CDR1 SGHVS, CDR2 FQNEAQ. This TCR derives from a boy between 10 and 17 years old in good health and CMV-seronegative. Sequenced: PBMCs. The chain is built from TRBV7-8 and TRBJ1-5, with D possibly matching TRBD1 (5 bases). CDR3 DNA sequence: TGTGCCAGCAACTCCCAGATTGGAGGGGAGGGTCAGCCCCAGCATTTT. This translates into CASNSQIGGEGQPQHF.